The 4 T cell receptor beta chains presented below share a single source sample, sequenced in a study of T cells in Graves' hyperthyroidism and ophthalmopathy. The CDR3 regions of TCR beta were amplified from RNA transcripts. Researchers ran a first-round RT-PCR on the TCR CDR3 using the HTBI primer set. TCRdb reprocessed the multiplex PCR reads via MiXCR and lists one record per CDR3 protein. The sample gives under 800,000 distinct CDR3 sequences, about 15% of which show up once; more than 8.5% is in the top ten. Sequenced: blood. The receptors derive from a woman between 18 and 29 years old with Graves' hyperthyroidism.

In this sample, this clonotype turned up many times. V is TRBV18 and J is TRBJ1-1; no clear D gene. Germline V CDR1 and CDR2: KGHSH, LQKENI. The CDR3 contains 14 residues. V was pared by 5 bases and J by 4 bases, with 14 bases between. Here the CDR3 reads CASSAGRRSTEAFF. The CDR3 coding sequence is TGTGCCAGCTCAGCCGGCCGGAGGAGCACTGAAGCTTTCTTT.

The CDR3 region is CASSPPKLDRLAGVHTGELFF. The DNA for the CDR3 is TGTGCCAGCTCACCACCAAAGCTTGATAGACTAGCGGGAGTTCACACCGGGGAGCTGTTTTTT. This chain joins TRBV27 and TRBJ2-2; the match to TRBD2 covers 12 bases. Losses at the gene ends were 8 bases for V and 3 bases for J; bases not matched to a gene: 22. This CDR3 has 21 residues. Germline CDR1 reads MNHEY; CDR2 reads SMNVEV (reference sequence).

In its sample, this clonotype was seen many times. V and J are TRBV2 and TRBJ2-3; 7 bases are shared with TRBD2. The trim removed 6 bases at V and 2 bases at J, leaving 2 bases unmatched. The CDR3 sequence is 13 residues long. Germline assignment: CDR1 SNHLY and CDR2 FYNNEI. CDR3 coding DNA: TGTGCCAGCAGGAGGGACTACACAGATACGCAGTATTTT. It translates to CASRRDYTDTQYF. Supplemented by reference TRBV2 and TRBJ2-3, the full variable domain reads EPEVTQTPSHQVTQMGQEVILRCVPISNHLYFYWYRQILGQKVEFLVSFYNNEISEKSEIFDDQFSVERPDGSNFTLKIRSTKLEDSAMYFCASRRDYTDTQYFGPGTRLTVL.

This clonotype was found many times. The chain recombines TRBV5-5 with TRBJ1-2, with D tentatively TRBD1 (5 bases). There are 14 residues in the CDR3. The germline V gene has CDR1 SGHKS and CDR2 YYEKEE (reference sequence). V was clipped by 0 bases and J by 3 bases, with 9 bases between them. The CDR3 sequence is CASSLAGGDYGYTF. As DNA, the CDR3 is TGTGCCAGCAGCTTGGCCGGAGGGGACTATGGCTACACCTTC.